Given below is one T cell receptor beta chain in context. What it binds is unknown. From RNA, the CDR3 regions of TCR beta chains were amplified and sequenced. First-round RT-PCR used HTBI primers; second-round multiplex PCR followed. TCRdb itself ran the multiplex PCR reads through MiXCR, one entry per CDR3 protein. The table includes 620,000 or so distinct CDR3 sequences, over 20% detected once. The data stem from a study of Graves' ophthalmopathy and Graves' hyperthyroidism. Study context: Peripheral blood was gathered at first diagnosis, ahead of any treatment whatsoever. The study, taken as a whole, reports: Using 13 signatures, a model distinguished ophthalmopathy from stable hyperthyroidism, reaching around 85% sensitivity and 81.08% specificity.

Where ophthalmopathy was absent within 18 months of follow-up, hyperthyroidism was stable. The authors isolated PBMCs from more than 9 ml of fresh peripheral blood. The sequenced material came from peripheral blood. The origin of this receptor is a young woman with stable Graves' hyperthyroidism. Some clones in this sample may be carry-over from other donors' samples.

CDR3 amino acids: CASSQDGGGQDVSSSYNSPLHF. The CDR3 nucleotides read TGCGCCAGCAGCCAAGATGGCGGGGGACAGGACGTTTCGAGCTCCTATAATTCACCCCTCCACTTT. The chain links TRBV4-1 to TRBJ1-6, with 8 bases fitting TRBD1. Germline values: CDR1 MGHRA, CDR2 YSYEKL. With V trimmed by 0 bases and J by 0 bases, 16 bases remained unmatched. This CDR3 comprises 22 residues.